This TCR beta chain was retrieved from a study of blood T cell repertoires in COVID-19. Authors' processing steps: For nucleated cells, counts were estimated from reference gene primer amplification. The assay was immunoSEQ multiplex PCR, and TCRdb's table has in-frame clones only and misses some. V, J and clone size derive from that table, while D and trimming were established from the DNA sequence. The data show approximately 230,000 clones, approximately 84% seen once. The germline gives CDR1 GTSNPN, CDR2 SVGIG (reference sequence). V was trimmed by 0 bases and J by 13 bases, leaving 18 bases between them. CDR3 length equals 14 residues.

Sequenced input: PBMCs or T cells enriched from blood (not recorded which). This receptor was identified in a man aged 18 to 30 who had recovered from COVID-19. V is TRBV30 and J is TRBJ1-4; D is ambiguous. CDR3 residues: CAWSVRTGSSRLFF. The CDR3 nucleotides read TGTGCCTGGAGTGTACGGACCGGGTCTAGCAGACTGTTTTTT.